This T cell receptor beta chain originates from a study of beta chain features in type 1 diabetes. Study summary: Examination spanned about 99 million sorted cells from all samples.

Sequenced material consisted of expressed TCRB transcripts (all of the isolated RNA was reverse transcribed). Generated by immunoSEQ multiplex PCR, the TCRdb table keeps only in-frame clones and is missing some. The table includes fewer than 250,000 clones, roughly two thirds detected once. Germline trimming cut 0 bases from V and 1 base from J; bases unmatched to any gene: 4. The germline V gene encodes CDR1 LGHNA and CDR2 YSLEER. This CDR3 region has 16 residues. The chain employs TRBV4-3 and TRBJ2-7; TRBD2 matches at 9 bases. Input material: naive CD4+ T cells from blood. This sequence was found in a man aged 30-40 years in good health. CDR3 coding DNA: TGCGCCAGCAGCCAAGATCAAGCGGGAGGATCCTACGAGCAGTACTTC. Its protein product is CASSQDQAGGSYEQYF.